The 23 T cell receptor beta chains listed next were all sequenced from one sample in a study of T cells after somatic rescue of genetic block. Some clones are missing from TCRdb's copy, which holds only in-frame ones; the method was immunoSEQ multiplex PCR. The sample lists some 68,000 clones, more than 75% seen once, with 2.5% to 3% in the top ten. The sample was peripheral blood mononuclear cells (PBMCs). The receptors were sampled from a man between 25 and 39 years old.

V is TRBV11-3 and J is TRBJ2-3; TRBD1 matches 11 bases. This CDR3 is 15 amino acids long. In germline, CDR1 is SGHNT, CDR2 YENEEA. After removal of 5 bases from V and 5 bases from J, the junction contained 6 bases not matched to a gene. CDR3 nucleotides: TGTGCCAGCAGCCAGGGACAGGGGGGGAGAGATACGCAGTATTTT. It encodes CASSQGQGGRDTQYF.

The genes are TRBV28 and TRBJ2-7; 11 nucleotides align to TRBD2. CDR1 and CDR2 from the germline V gene are MDHEN and SYDVKM. J was trimmed by 1 base and V by 5 bases; bases with no gene match: 16. The CDR3 covers 19 residues. The chain's CDR3 is CASSPAAGSGRGSSYEQYF. The CDR3, as DNA: TGTGCCAGCAGTCCCGCCGCTGGTAGCGGGAGGGGATCTTCCTACGAGCAGTACTTC.

The chain combines TRBV7-9 with TRBJ2-1, with 7 bases fitting TRBD2. The CDR3 consists of 12 residues. Germline V lookup: CDR1 SEHNR, CDR2 FQNEAQ (reference sequence). The V gene end was trimmed by 6 bases and the J gene end by 10 bases; junction bases not matched to a gene: 6. CDR3: CASSRTRHEQFF. The CDR3 region has the DNA TGTGCCAGCAGTCGGACTAGACACGAGCAGTTCTTC. The full variable domain, completed using reference TRBV7-9 and TRBJ2-1, is DTGVSQNPRHKITKRGQNVTFRCDPISEHNRLYWYRQTLGQGPEFLTYFQNEAQLEKSRLLSDRFSAERPKGSFSTLEIQRTEQGDSAMYLCASSRTRHEQFFGPGTRLTVL.

V and J are TRBV7-2 and TRBJ2-7; D might be TRBD2 (6 bases). V lost 3 bases, J lost 2 bases, and 11 bases lay in between. The CDR3 is made up of 14 amino acids. Germline V gene sequence: CDR1 SGHTA, CDR2 FQGNSA. The CDR3, as DNA: TGTGCCAGCAGCTTTGCTAGCGCAACCTACGAGCAGTACTTC. Translated, it gives CASSFASATYEQYF.

The CDR3 DNA follows: TGCGCCAGCAGCCAAACAGCGGGGGCCATCCAAGAGACCCAGTACTTC. This sequence encodes CASSQTAGAIQETQYF. V is TRBV4-1 and J is TRBJ2-5; 8 positions match TRBD2. This CDR3 spans 16 amino acids. Looked up from germline, CDR1 is MGHRA and CDR2 is YSYEKL. The J segment lost 1 base and the V segment lost 2 bases, leaving 6 bases of the junction unmatched.

This chain uses TRBV19 with TRBJ2-1; TRBD1 matches 7 bases. The CDR3 covers 14 residues. In germline, CDR1 is LNHDA, CDR2 SQIVND (reference sequence). V was pared by 3 bases and J by 1 base, with 0 bases of the junction left unmatched. The CDR3 region is CASSMGQSYNEQFF. The CDR3 nucleotides read TGTGCCAGTAGTATGGGACAGTCCTACAATGAGCAGTTCTTC. The variable domain in full, with the rest retrieved from reference TRBV19 and TRBJ2-1, is DGGITQSPKYLFRKEGQNVTLSCEQNLNHDAMYWYRQDPGQGLRLIYYSQIVNDFQKGDIAEGYSVSREKKESFPLTVTSAQKNPTAFYLCASSMGQSYNEQFFGPGTRLTVL.

CDR3: CASRQGLAKNIQYF. The CDR3 nucleotides are TGCGCCAGCCGCCAGGGGTTAGCCAAAAACATTCAGTACTTC. The V gene is TRBV10-2, the J gene TRBJ2-4; perhaps TRBD1 as D (6 bases). CDR3 length equals 14 residues. V shed 8 bases and J shed 0 bases, with 11 bases lying between them. Germline CDR1 WSHSY, CDR2 SAAADI.

The V call is TRBV11-2, the J call TRBJ2-1, with D perhaps TRBD1 (6 bases). This CDR3 spans 16 amino acids. Trimming shortened V by 1 base and J by 4 bases, and 14 bases separated the two germline ends. Per the germline V gene, CDR1 is SGHAT and CDR2 is FQNNGV. The DNA of the CDR3 is TGTGCCAGCAGCTTAGGGGGGCCCGGGCCTTACAATGAGCAGTTCTTC. The encoded protein is CASSLGGPGPYNEQFF.

The V and J genes are TRBV15 and TRBJ2-7; D may be TRBD2 (5 bases). The V gene lost 0 bases and the J gene lost 5 bases, with 17 bases spanning the gap. Germline loops: CDR1 LNHNV, CDR2 YYDKDF (reference sequence). The CDR3 sequence is 16 residues long. CDR3 DNA: TGTGCCACCAGCAGAGATCGGCGAGAGGGCCACGACGAGCAGTACTTC. It is translated as CATSRDRREGHDEQYF.

This clone was seen a single time. This sequence joins TRBV29-1 and TRBJ1-4; D remains ambiguous. This CDR3 has 15 residues. CDR1 and CDR2 (germline): SQVTM, ANQGSEA. V lost 3 bases to trimming and J lost 6 bases, with 17 bases between them. The CDR3 spells CSVEGGRFSDEKLFF. CDR3 nucleotides: TGCAGCGTTGAGGGAGGACGCTTTTCAGATGAAAAACTGTTTTTT.

This chain uses TRBV7-8 with TRBJ2-7; 10 bases align to TRBD2. This CDR3 region has 16 residues. Germline CDR1 SGHVS, CDR2 FQNEAQ. Losses at the gene ends were 0 bases for V and 7 bases for J; bases not matched to a gene: 9. The CDR3 bases are TGTGCCAGCAGCTTAGCGCGGAGCGGGAGGGACCTGGAGCAGTACTTC. Translated: CASSLARSGRDLEQYF.

This clone occurred a few times. The CDR3 region is CASSNRASGELFF. In DNA form, the CDR3 reads TGTGCCAGCAGCAACAGGGCTTCCGGGGAGCTGTTTTTT. The chain uses TRBV7-3 and TRBJ2-2; possible D gene TRBD1, 6 bases. V was trimmed by 5 bases and J by 6 bases, leaving 10 bases between them. The CDR3 is 13 residues long. Looked up from germline, CDR1 is SGHTA and CDR2 is FQGTGA.

This clone is a singleton in its sample. The rearrangement links TRBV12-5 to TRBJ1-5, with D uncertain. The CDR3 loop spans 16 amino acids. V was cut by 7 bases and J by 0 bases, with 16 bases left in between. Germline CDR1 reads LGHNT; CDR2 reads FRNRAP. The CDR3 sequence is CASASGYSYSNQPQHF. The CDR3 nucleotides are TGTGCTAGTGCCTCGGGCTACTCTTATAGCAATCAGCCCCAGCATTTT.

V is TRBV21-1 and J is TRBJ2-3; whether TRBD2, the table's D call, matches the DNA was not checked. TRBV21-1 is termed a pseudogene. The CDR3 is 14 residues long. CDR3 protein: CASSKAGRGDTQYF. As DNA, the CDR3 is TGTGCCAGCAGCAAAGCTGGGAGGGGAGATACGCAGTATTTT.

This chain joins TRBV5-5 and TRBJ1-1; D is possibly TRBD1 (5 bases). Germline V CDR1 and CDR2: SGHKS, YYEKEE (reference sequence). The CDR3 runs 14 residues. The V end was cut by 0 bases, the J end by 4 bases, with 10 bases between. The CDR3 region is CASSLARVGTEAFF. CDR3 bases: TGTGCCAGCAGCTTGGCCAGGGTAGGCACTGAAGCTTTCTTT. Based on the CDR3 plus reference TRBV5-5 and TRBJ1-1, the full variable domain is DAGVTQSPTHLIKTRGQQVTLRCSPISGHKSVSWYQQVLGQGPQFIFQYYEKEERGRGNFPDRFSARQFPNYSSELNVNALLLGDSALYLCASSLARVGTEAFFGQGTRLTVV.

The chain joins TRBV9 to TRBJ1-2, with no clear D. Trimming removed 0 bases from V and 3 bases from J, with 12 bases in between. CDR1 and CDR2 (germline): SGDLS, YYNGEE. The CDR3 has 15 residues. The CDR3 DNA follows: TGTGCCAGCAGCGTAGAACCGGGGAACGACTATGGCTACACCTTC. It is translated as CASSVEPGNDYGYTF.

The V call is TRBV2, the J call TRBJ2-4; D gene ambiguous. Germline V gene data show CDR1 as SNHLY and CDR2 as FYNNEI. The CDR3 is 13 residues long. Trimming pared 2 bases from V and 2 bases from J, leaving 4 bases between. The CDR3 nucleotides read TGTGCCAGCAGTGAACAGACCAAAAACATTCAGTACTTC. Protein: CASSEQTKNIQYF.

The chain links TRBV7-2 to TRBJ2-3, with TRBD2 identical over 7 bases. This CDR3 is built from 15 residues. Germline V lookup: CDR1 SGHTA, CDR2 FQGNSA. Trimming at V came to 6 bases and at J to 6 bases, leaving 12 bases not matched to a gene. The CDR3, as DNA: TGTGCCAGCAGGTGGATAGCGGGCCGCTTTGATACGCAGTATTTT. Its translation is CASRWIAGRFDTQYF.

The sample holds a few counts of this clone. The chain joins TRBV5-1 to TRBJ2-3, with D possibly matching TRBD2 (6 bases). In germline, CDR1 is SGHRS, CDR2 YFSETQ. V lost 0 bases to trimming and J lost 4 bases, with 24 bases between them. The CDR3 is made up of 19 amino acids. CDR3 bases: TGCGCCAGCAGCTTGGTCGGGAGTCGCGGTTCTGGTAGGCCAGATACGCAGTATTTT. Protein sequence: CASSLVGSRGSGRPDTQYF.

The rearrangement uses TRBV4-2 and TRBJ1-2, with D perhaps matching TRBD1 (6 bases). V was clipped by 4 bases and J by 6 bases, with 9 bases between them. Germline loops: CDR1 LGHNA, CDR2 YNFKEQ. The CDR3 sequence is 12 residues long. CDR3: CASSLNRDGYTF. CDR3 nucleotides: TGTGCCAGCAGCCTTAACAGGGATGGCTACACCTTC.

The chain couples TRBV30 to TRBJ1-3; maybe TRBD1 (5 bases). There are 14 residues in the CDR3. The germline V gene encodes CDR1 GTSNPN and CDR2 SVGIG (reference sequence). Trimming pared 3 bases from V and 4 bases from J, leaving 13 bases between. This chain's CDR3 is CAWRIRGLGNTIYF. The CDR3 nucleotides are TGTGCCTGGAGGATACGGGGCCTCGGAAACACCATATATTTT. Supplemented by reference TRBV30 and TRBJ1-3, the full variable domain reads SQTIHQWPATLVQPVGSPLSLECTVEGTSNPNLYWYRQAAGRGLQLLFYSVGIGQISSEVPQNLSASRPQDRQFILSSKKLLLSDSGFYLCAWRIRGLGNTIYFGEGSWLTVV.

In its sample, this clone was seen a few times. This chain uses TRBV7-2 with TRBJ1-1; D ambiguous. The CDR3 is 15 amino acids. Germline V lookup: CDR1 SGHTA, CDR2 FQGNSA. Deletions cut 5 bases from V and 8 bases from J, with 21 bases between. The CDR3 DNA is TGTGCCAGCAGCCCGTCCCTCAACGGGCTATACGAAGCTTTCTTT. This gives the protein CASSPSLNGLYEAFF.

As DNA, the CDR3 is TGTGCCAGTCGGGGAAGAAGCAATCAGCCCCAGCATTTT. Translated, it gives CASRGRSNQPQHF. The chain joins TRBV19 to TRBJ1-5; D gene unclear. V dropped 8 bases and J dropped 1 base, with 9 bases sitting between them. The CDR3 is made up of 13 amino acids. Germline V gene sequence: CDR1 LNHDA, CDR2 SQIVND (reference sequence).